These 23 T cell receptor beta chains were sequenced from one sample in a study of cytomegalovirus exposure and HLA in healthy donors. Researchers ran the PCR with 60 Vbeta and 13 Jbeta primers. Data came from immunoSEQ multiplex PCR; TCRdb stores just in-frame clones and leaves some out. The sample has some 160,000 clones; 75% to 90% are singletons. Sequencing used PBMCs. All receptors come from a male donor in good health and CMV-seronegative.

The V call is TRBV5-4, the J call TRBJ2-5; weak D call: TRBD2 (6 bases). This CDR3 has 14 residues. V was cut by 0 bases and J by 3 bases, with 9 bases left in between. The germline CDR1 and CDR2 sequences are SGHNT and YYREEE (reference sequence). The CDR3 spells CASSLAGGEETQYF. As DNA, the CDR3 is TGTGCCAGCAGCTTGGCCGGGGGAGAAGAGACCCAGTACTTC.

The V and J genes are TRBV5-4 and TRBJ1-2; TRBD1 matches at 10 bases. Germline V gene data show CDR1 as SGHNT and CDR2 as YYREEE (reference sequence). CDR3 size: 15 residues. After removal of 4 bases from V and 8 bases from J, the junction contained 11 bases not matched to a gene. This CDR3 reads CASSQTGQGKGGYTF. The DNA of the CDR3 is TGTGCCAGCAGCCAAACGGGACAGGGGAAAGGGGGCTACACCTTC.

This clone was detected only once. The rearrangement uses TRBV7-9 and TRBJ2-5; D may be TRBD1 (6 bases). The CDR3 is 16 residues long. Germline V gives CDR1 SEHNR, CDR2 FQNEAQ (reference sequence). The V and J ends lost 5 bases and 1 base respectively, with 17 bases between them. This CDR3 is CASSILYTGIQETQYF. DNA for the CDR3: TGTGCCAGCAGCATACTTTATACAGGGATCCAAGAGACCCAGTACTTC.

The chain carries TRBV5-1 and TRBJ1-6; the match to TRBD1 covers 8 bases. In germline, CDR1 is SGHRS, CDR2 YFSETQ. J gave up 6 bases and V 4 bases, and 6 bases lay outside the gene matches. The CDR3 covers 15 residues. The CDR3 loop is CASSQDRGSNSPLHF. The CDR3 nucleotides read TGCGCCAGCAGCCAAGACAGGGGAAGTAATTCACCCCTCCACTTT. The full variable domain, with the rest looked up from reference TRBV5-1 and TRBJ1-6, is KAGVTQTPRYLIKTRGQQVTLSCSPISGHRSVSWYQQTPGQGLQFLFEYFSETQRNKGNFPGRFSGRQFSNSRSEMNVSTLELGDSALYLCASSQDRGSNSPLHFGNGTRLTVT.

The gene calls are TRBV5-4 and TRBJ2-5; 8 bases are shared with TRBD1. The ends lost 3 bases at V and 2 bases at J; junction bases unmatched: 6. Looked up from germline, CDR1 is SGHNT and CDR2 is YYREEE (reference sequence). The CDR3 has 15 residues. CDR3 region: CASSSPDRAQETQYF. DNA for the CDR3: TGTGCCAGCAGCTCACCGGACAGGGCACAAGAGACCCAGTACTTC.

This clone was counted a few times. The V gene is TRBV5-4, the J gene TRBJ2-5; no clear D. Germline V gene data show CDR1 as SGHNT and CDR2 as YYREEE (reference sequence). This CDR3 region has 13 residues. V was shortened by 0 bases and J by 2 bases, with 5 bases between the two germline ends. CDR3 sequence: CASSLVQQETQYF. CDR3 bases: TGTGCCAGCAGCTTGGTACAGCAAGAGACCCAGTACTTC.

This chain joins TRBV18 and TRBJ1-1; D uncertain. Germline V gene data show CDR1 as KGHSH and CDR2 as LQKENI. The length of the CDR3 is 17 residues. The V gene lost 3 bases and the J gene lost 4 bases, with 21 bases spanning the gap. The CDR3 nucleotides are TGTGCCAGCTCACCCACCCTTTATAGCGGGTGGGGCACTGAAGCTTTCTTT. It codes for CASSPTLYSGWGTEAFF.

The chain has TRBV15 and TRBJ2-4; no clear D gene. CDR3 size: 15 residues. V lost 6 bases and J lost 0, with 12 bases in between. CDR1 is LNHNV, CDR2 YYDKDF, per germline (reference sequence). CDR3 bases: TGTGCCACCAGTTCCACAGTTCTAGCCAAAAACATTCAGTACTTC. This translates into CATSSTVLAKNIQYF. The full variable domain, with the rest looked up from reference TRBV15 and TRBJ2-4, is DAMVIQNPRYQVTQFGKPVTLSCSQTLNHNVMYWYQQKSSQAPKLLFHYYDKDFNNEADTPDNFQSRRPNTSFCFLDIRSPGLGDTAMYLCATSSTVLAKNIQYFGAGTRLSVL.

The rearrangement uses TRBV4-1 and TRBJ1-5, with D possibly matching TRBD1 (5 bases). The V end was cut by 0 bases, the J end by 6 bases, with 15 bases between. CDR3 length: 16 residues. Germline CDR1 MGHRA, CDR2 YSYEKL. This CDR3 is CASSQDPGQGGQPQHF. The CDR3 DNA is TGCGCCAGCAGCCAAGATCCCGGGCAGGGAGGTCAGCCCCAGCATTTT.

V and J are TRBV5-1 and TRBJ1-2; D gene unclear. The germline CDR1 and CDR2 sequences are SGHRS and YFSETQ. V was shortened by 2 bases and J by 0 bases, with 8 bases between the two germline ends. This CDR3 is 14 amino acids long. The CDR3, as DNA: TGCGCCAGCAGCTTCGGAGCAGCTAACTATGGCTACACCTTC. Translated, it gives CASSFGAANYGYTF.

The gene calls are TRBV10-3 and TRBJ2-5; 8 bases align to TRBD2. The germline gives CDR1 ENHRY, CDR2 SYGVKD. V was clipped by 3 bases and J by 5 bases; unmatched bases: 8. The CDR3 consists of 15 residues. CDR3 residues: CAISDGRLAFETQYF. The CDR3 region has the DNA TGTGCCATCAGTGATGGGAGACTAGCGTTTGAGACCCAGTACTTC.

Points on this clone: This sample also contains other DNA sequences that code for the same CDR3. The chain has TRBV7-8 and TRBJ1-5, with unresolved D. CDR1 is SGHVS, CDR2 FQNEAQ, per germline. The CDR3 totals 17 residues. V lost 0 bases, J lost 3 bases, and 15 bases lay in between. The CDR3 DNA reads as TGTGCCAGCAGCTTAGCGCGGGGTTCTCACCCCAATCAGCCCCAGCATTTT. This translates into CASSLARGSHPNQPQHF.

The V and J genes are TRBV18 and TRBJ2-3; 7 bases align to TRBD2. Looked up from germline, CDR1 is KGHSH and CDR2 is LQKENI. V lost 3 bases to trimming and J lost 2 bases; unmatched junction nucleotides: 11. The CDR3 loop spans 17 amino acids. The CDR3 protein is CASSPSIQAGYTDTQYF. CDR3 coding DNA: TGTGCCAGCTCACCCAGCATACAAGCGGGGTACACAGATACGCAGTATTTT.

The chain uses TRBV15 and TRBJ2-1; the D gene is possibly TRBD2 (7 bases). CDR1 is LNHNV and CDR2 is YYDKDF in the germline V gene (reference sequence). The CDR3 is made up of 16 amino acids. Trimming pared 5 bases from V and 7 bases from J, leaving 21 bases between. The CDR3 here is CATSPGGGGPGNEQFF. The CDR3, as DNA: TGTGCCACCAGCCCCGGTGGGGGGGGGCCGGGGAATGAGCAGTTCTTC.

V usage is TRBV5-5 and J usage is TRBJ1-3; D gene ambiguous. The CDR3 runs 15 residues. Germline V lookup: CDR1 SGHKS, CDR2 YYEKEE (reference sequence). V shed 0 bases and J shed 3 bases, with 10 bases lying between them. CDR3 protein: CASSLASGFGNTIYF. As DNA, the CDR3 is TGTGCCAGCAGCTTGGCCTCGGGGTTTGGAAACACCATATATTTT.

The J gene is TRBJ2-3, the V gene TRBV6-1; 7 bases map to TRBD2. Germline V CDR1 and CDR2: MNHNS, SASEGT. J was trimmed by 7 bases and V by 3 bases; bases with no gene match: 19. The CDR3 is 18 amino acids. The CDR3, as DNA: TGTGCCAGCAGTGATGGGTTTGGGAGGGGCAGTATCGGGTATACGCAGTATTTT. Translating it yields CASSDGFGRGSIGYTQYF.

This clone was counted between two and nine times. The J gene is TRBJ2-1, the V gene TRBV7-9; the match to TRBD1 covers 9 bases. After removal of 2 bases from V and 9 bases from J, the junction contained 5 bases not matched to a gene. CDR3 size: 14 residues. Looked up from germline, CDR1 is SEHNR and CDR2 is FQNEAQ (reference sequence). DNA of the CDR3: TGTGCCAGCAGCTTATTACAGGGGGCAGCTGAGCAGTTCTTC. This translates into CASSLLQGAAEQFF. The whole variable domain, remainder taken from reference TRBV7-9 and TRBJ2-1, is DTGVSQNPRHKITKRGQNVTFRCDPISEHNRLYWYRQTLGQGPEFLTYFQNEAQLEKSRLLSDRFSAERPKGSFSTLEIQRTEQGDSAMYLCASSLLQGAAEQFFGPGTRLTVL.

The chain joins TRBV2 to TRBJ1-2; TRBD1 is a possible D gene (6 bases). The CDR3 runs 10 residues. V was shortened by 4 bases and J by 14 bases, with 11 bases between the two germline ends. The V gene's germline CDR1 is SNHLY and CDR2 FYNNEI. The CDR3 bases are TGTGCCAGCAGTGCCCCGGACAGAACCTTC. Translation gives CASSAPDRTF.

The table lists this clone with a count of one. The chain carries TRBV27 and TRBJ2-1, with TRBD2 matching 7 bases. V was pared by 6 bases and J by 2 bases, with 10 bases of the junction left unmatched. Germline V lookup: CDR1 MNHEY, CDR2 SMNVEV (reference sequence). The CDR3 length is 16 residues. CDR3 in amino acids: CASSLLSRGAYNEQFF. The CDR3 DNA sequence: TGTGCCAGCAGCCTTCTTAGTCGGGGGGCCTACAATGAGCAGTTCTTC.

The chain carries TRBV6-6 and TRBJ1-1; D perhaps matches TRBD1 (6 bases). Trimming removed 3 bases at V and 11 bases at J, with 16 bases between. The CDR3 extends over 13 amino acids. Per germline, CDR1 MNHNY and CDR2 SVGAGI (reference sequence). In DNA form, the CDR3 reads TGTGCCAGCAGTTATCTTTGGGACATCTTCGCTTTCTTT. Its translation: CASSYLWDIFAFF.

This rearrangement joins TRBV2 to TRBJ1-4; no reliable D call. CDR1 SNHLY and CDR2 FYNNEI come from the germline V gene. The CDR3 has 14 residues. Trimming left V 6 bases short and J 8 bases short, with 16 bases between. CDR3 region: CASRIQQPWEKLFF. As DNA, the CDR3 is TGTGCCAGCAGAATACAGCAACCATGGGAAAAACTGTTTTTT.

This chain joins TRBV4-3 and TRBJ2-2; D is possibly TRBD1 (5 bases). The V gene's germline CDR1 is LGHNA and CDR2 YSLEER. V was shortened by 2 bases and J by 6 bases, with 7 bases between the two germline ends. The CDR3 has 13 amino acids. CDR3 region: CASSQNRPGELFF. The CDR3 DNA reads as TGCGCCAGCAGCCAAAACAGGCCCGGGGAGCTGTTTTTT.

The chain uses TRBV7-2 and TRBJ1-3; D is unclear. Trimming removed 1 base from V and 8 bases from J, with 9 bases in between. The CDR3 covers 13 residues. Germline values: CDR1 SGHTA, CDR2 FQGNSA. In nucleotides, the CDR3 is TGTGCCAGCAGCTTAGGGGGTAGCGACACCATATATTTT. Its translation is CASSLGGSDTIYF.